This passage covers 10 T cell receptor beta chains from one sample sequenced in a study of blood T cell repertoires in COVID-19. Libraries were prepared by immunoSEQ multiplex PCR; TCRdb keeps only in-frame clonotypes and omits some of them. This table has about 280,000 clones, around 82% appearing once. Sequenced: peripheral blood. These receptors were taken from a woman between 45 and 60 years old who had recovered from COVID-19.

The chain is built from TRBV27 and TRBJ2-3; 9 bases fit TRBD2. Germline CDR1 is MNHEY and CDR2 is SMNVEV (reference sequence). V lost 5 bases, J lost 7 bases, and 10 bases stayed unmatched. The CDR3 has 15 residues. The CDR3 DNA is TGTGCCAGCAGTCCTTCGGGACTAGCAGGAAATACGCAGTATTTT. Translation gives CASSPSGLAGNTQYF.

As DNA, the CDR3 is TGTGCCAGCAGCCTGACAGGGCGGAACACTGAAGCTTTCTTT. Encoded protein: CASSLTGRNTEAFF. The V gene is TRBV25-1, the J gene TRBJ1-1; 7 bases line up with TRBD1. CDR1 MGHDK and CDR2 SYGVNS come from the germline V gene. Trimming at V came to 6 bases and at J to 1 base, leaving 5 bases not matched to a gene. The CDR3 runs to 14 residues.

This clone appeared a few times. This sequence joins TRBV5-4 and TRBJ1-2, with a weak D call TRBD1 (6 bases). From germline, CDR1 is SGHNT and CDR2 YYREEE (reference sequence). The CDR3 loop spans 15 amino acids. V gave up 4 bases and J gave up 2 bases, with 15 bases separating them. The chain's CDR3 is CASSEGEYSNYGYTF. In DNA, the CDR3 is TGTGCCAGCAGCGAGGGGGAGTATAGCAACTATGGCTACACCTTC.

The CDR3 reads CASSQGPGVTEAFF. The CDR3 nucleotides read TGCGCCAGCAGCCAAGGGCCAGGGGTCACTGAAGCTTTCTTT. The chain employs TRBV4-1 and TRBJ1-1; D may be TRBD1 (6 bases). The CDR3 spans 14 residues. The germline gives CDR1 MGHRA, CDR2 YSYEKL. V was clipped by 1 base and J by 4 bases, with 10 bases between them.

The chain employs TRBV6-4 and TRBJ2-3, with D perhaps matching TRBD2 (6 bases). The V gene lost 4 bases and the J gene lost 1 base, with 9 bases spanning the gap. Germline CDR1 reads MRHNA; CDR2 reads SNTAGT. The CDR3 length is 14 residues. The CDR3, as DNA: TGTGCCAGCAGTGGTGGCGGGGGCACAGATACGCAGTATTTT. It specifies CASSGGGGTDTQYF.

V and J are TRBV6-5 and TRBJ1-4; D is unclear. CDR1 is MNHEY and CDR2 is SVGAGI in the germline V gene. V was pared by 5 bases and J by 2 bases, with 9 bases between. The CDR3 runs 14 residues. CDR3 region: CASSTTRTNEKLFF. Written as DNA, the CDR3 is TGTGCCAGCAGTACAACTAGGACTAATGAAAAACTGTTTTTT.

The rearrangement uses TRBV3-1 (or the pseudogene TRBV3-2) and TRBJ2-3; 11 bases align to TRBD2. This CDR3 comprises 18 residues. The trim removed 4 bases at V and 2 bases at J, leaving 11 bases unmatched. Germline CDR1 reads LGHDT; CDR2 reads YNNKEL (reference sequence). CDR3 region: CASSRPLGLAATTDTQYF. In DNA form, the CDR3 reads TGTGCCAGCAGCCGGCCCCTGGGACTAGCGGCTACCACAGATACGCAGTATTTT.

CDR3 DNA sequence: TGTGCCAGTAACCGGGTATTCACAGATACGCAGTATTTT. It is translated as CASNRVFTDTQYF. The rearrangement links TRBV19 to TRBJ2-3; D gene unclear. The germline V and J ends were trimmed by 7 bases and 2 bases, with 10 bases remaining between them. Germline V CDR1 and CDR2: LNHDA, SQIVND (reference sequence). CDR3 length: 13 amino acids.

The CDR3 spells CASSLGEQPQHF. CDR3 DNA: TGTGCCAGCAGTTTGGGCGAGCAGCCCCAGCATTTT. The gene calls are TRBV6-6 and TRBJ1-5, with D unresolved. V was trimmed by 4 bases and J by 7 bases, leaving 8 bases between them. This CDR3 is 12 amino acids long. The germline CDR1 and CDR2 sequences are MNHNY and SVGAGI (reference sequence).

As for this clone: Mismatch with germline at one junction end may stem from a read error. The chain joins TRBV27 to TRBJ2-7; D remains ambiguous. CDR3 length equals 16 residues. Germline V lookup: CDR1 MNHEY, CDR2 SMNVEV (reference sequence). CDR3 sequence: CASSLSMTTSSYEQYF. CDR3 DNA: TGTGCCAGCAGTCTATCTATGACAACAAGCTCCTACGAGCAGTACTTC.